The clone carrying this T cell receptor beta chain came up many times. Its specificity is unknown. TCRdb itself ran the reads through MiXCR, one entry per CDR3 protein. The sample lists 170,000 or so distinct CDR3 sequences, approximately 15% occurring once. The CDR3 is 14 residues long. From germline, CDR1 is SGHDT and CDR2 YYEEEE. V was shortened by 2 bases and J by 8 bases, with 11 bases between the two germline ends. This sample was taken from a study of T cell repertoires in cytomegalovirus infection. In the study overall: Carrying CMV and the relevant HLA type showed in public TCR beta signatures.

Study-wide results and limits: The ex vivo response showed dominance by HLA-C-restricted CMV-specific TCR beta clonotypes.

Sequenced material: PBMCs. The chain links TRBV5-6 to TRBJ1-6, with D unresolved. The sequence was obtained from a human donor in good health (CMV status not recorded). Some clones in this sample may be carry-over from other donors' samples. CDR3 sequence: CASSLRGEDSPLHF. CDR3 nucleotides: TGTGCCAGCAGCTTAAGAGGTGAGGATTCACCCCTCCACTTT.